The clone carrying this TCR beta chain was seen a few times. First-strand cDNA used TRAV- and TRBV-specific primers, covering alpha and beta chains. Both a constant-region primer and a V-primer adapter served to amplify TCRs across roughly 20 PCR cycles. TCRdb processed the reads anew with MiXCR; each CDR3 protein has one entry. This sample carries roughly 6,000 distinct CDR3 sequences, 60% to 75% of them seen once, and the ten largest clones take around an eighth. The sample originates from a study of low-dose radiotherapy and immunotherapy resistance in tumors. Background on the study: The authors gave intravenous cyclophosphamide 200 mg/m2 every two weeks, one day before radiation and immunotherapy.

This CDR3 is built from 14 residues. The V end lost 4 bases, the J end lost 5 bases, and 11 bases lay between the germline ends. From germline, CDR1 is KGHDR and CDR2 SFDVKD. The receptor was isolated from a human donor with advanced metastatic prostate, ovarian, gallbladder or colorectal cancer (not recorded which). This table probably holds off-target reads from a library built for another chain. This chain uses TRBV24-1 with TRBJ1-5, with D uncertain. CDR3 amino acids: CATSEFQSDQPQHF. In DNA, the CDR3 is TGTGCCACCAGTGAATTTCAGAGTGATCAGCCCCAGCATTTT.